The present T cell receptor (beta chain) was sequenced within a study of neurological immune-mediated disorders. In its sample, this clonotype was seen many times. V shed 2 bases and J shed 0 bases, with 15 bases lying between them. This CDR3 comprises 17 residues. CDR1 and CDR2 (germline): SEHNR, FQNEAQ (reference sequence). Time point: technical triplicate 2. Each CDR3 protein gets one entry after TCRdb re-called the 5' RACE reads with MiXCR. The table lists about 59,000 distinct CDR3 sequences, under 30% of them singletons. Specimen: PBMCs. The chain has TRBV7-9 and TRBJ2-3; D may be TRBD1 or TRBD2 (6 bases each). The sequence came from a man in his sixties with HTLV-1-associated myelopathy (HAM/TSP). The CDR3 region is CASSLRGRITSTDTQYF. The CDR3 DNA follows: TGTGCCAGCAGCTTACGGGGGCGCATAACTAGCACAGATACGCAGTATTTT.